Listed below are T cell receptor beta chains from one sample, sequenced in a study of T cells in localized non-small cell lung cancer. Some clones are missing from TCRdb's copy, which holds only in-frame ones; the method was immunoSEQ multiplex PCR. Of about 70,000 clones in the sample, 84% were seen once. The specimen was peripheral blood, collected before any cancer treatment. The source is a female donor over 55 with stage I lung adenocarcinoma. The CDR3 runs from the conserved cysteine through the conserved F or W. A D gene is named only where the DNA matches it firmly. Clone size is not always given. Where it is, it says once, few, many or a class for expanded clones.

TRBD1,.,TRBJ2-7,TRBV10-3,TGTGCCATCAGTGATGACAGGGGCTACGAGCAGTACTTC,CAISDDRGYEQYF
.,.,TRBJ2-2,TRBV7-3,TGTGCCAGCAGCTTATCCGGATTTAACACCGGGGAGCTGTTTTTT,CASSLSGFNTGELFF
.,.,TRBJ1-6,TRBV21-1,TGTGCCAGCAGCAAAGGTGCCAACAGGTACAATTCACCCCTCCACTTT,CASSKGANRYNSPLHF
.,.,TRBJ1-2,TRBV2,TGTGCCAGCAGTTTAACACATGGCTACACCTTC,CASSLTHGYTF
.,.,TRBJ1-2,TRBV5-4,TGTGCCAGCAGCTTGGGGGCTCGTGCTAACTATGGCTACACCTTC,CASSLGARANYGYTF
.,.,TRBJ1-4,TRBV10-3,TGTGCCATCACGGACACTCAATCAACTAATGAAAAACTGTTTTTT,CAITDTQSTNEKLFF
TRBD2,once,TRBJ2-3,TRBV13,TGTGCCAGCAGCTTAGCCCTCGCTCTAGCGGGGGGGCCGGACGGTACGCAGTATTTT,CASSLALALAGGPDGTQYF
.,.,TRBJ1-3,TRBV4-3,TGCGCCAGCAGCCAAGGCCTCAGGGAGGACCCCTTTGGAAACACCATATATTTT,CASSQGLREDPFGNTIYF
.,once,TRBJ2-2,TRBV7-8,TGTGCCAGCAGCCGCCGGGAACCCAGCAGGACCGGGGAGCTGTTTTTT,CASSRREPSRTGELFF
.,.,TRBJ2-7,TRBV13,TGTGCCAGCGGAAAAAAGGGGCAGGGGCCCCACGAGCAGTACTTC,CASGKKGQGPHEQYF
.,.,TRBJ1-5,TRBV7-2,TGTGCCAGCAGCGCGCGACAGGCTGGGCAGCCCCAGCATTTT,CASSARQAGQPQHF
TRBD1,.,TRBJ1-5,TRBV19,TGTGCCAGTAGTATTTCCGGGACAGGGTCACGTAGCAATCAGCCCCAGCATTTT,CASSISGTGSRSNQPQHF
.,once,TRBJ2-2,TRBV21-1,TGTGCCAGCAGGGAACCCGGGGCCGGGGAGCTGTTTTTT,CASREPGAGELFF
.,once,TRBJ1-4,TRBV28,TGTGCCAGCTGGGGGGATGAAAAACTGTTTTTT,CASWGDEKLFF
.,.,TRBJ2-7,TRBV11-2,TGTGCCAGCAGCTTAGTTGGGCAGGGGTCCTACGAGCAGTACTTC,CASSLVGQGSYEQYF
TRBD1,.,TRBJ1-4,TRBV7-9,TGTGCCAGCAGCTTAGGCGTCGACAGGGTGGAAAAACTGTTTTTT,CASSLGVDRVEKLFF
TRBD1,.,TRBJ2-7,TRBV5-1,TGCGCCAGCAGCTTGATGAGACAGGGGATAAAACGGGAGCAGTACTTC,CASSLMRQGIKREQYF
TRBD2,.,TRBJ2-1,TRBV29-1,TGCAGCGTTGGGACGGGGGGGCCTATCTTC,CSVGTGGPIF
.,.,TRBJ2-1,TRBV18,TGTGCCAGCTCACCTCAGGGCTCCTTCGGGAATGAGCAGTTCTTC,CASSPQGSFGNEQFF
TRBD1,.,TRBJ1-4,TRBV7-9,TGTGCCAGCAGCCCCTTTAGGGGACAGGGGGAAGGAAAACTGTTTTTT,CASSPFRGQGEGKLFF
.,.,TRBJ1-3,TRBV9,TGTGCCAGCCCGCGGCGGGGGAACTCAGGAAACACCATATATTTT,CASPRRGNSGNTIYF
TRBD2,.,TRBJ2-1,TRBV2,TGTGCCAGCAGTGATAGGACTAGCGGGAATGAGCAGTTCTTC,CASSDRTSGNEQFF
TRBD2,.,TRBJ2-7,TRBV6-5,TGTGCCAGCAGTCCGGGAGGTCGCTCCTACGAGCAGTACTTC,CASSPGGRSYEQYF
.,.,TRBJ1-2,TRBV6-1,TGTGCCAGCAGGTGGACGGCGAACTATGGCTACACCTTC,CASRWTANYGYTF
TRBD2,.,TRBJ2-7,TRBV6-4,TGTGCCAGCAGTGACCGAGGGACTAGCGGGCCCACCTACGAGCAGTACTTC,CASSDRGTSGPTYEQYF
.,.,TRBJ2-7,TRBV4-1,TGCGCCAGCAGCCAGGTGGCGGGACAGAACTACGAGCAGTACTTC,CASSQVAGQNYEQYF
TRBD1,.,TRBJ1-3,TRBV11-2,TGTGCCAGCAGCTTAGACCGGACAGGATCTGGAAACACCATATATTTT,CASSLDRTGSGNTIYF
TRBD1,.,TRBJ1-5,TRBV2,TGTGCCAGCAGTACGGACAGGGGCAATCAGCCCCAGCATTTT,CASSTDRGNQPQHF
.,.,TRBJ2-3,TRBV11-3,TGTGCCAGCAGGAGGGGGGGTAGCACAGATACGCAGTATTTT,CASRRGGSTDTQYF
.,.,TRBJ1-4,TRBV27,TGTGCCAGCAGTTCCCCCCTGGGAAAACTGTTTTTT,CASSSPLGKLFF
TRBD2,few,TRBJ2-3,TRBV7-9,TGTGCCAGCAGCCAATTTGGGGGACTAGGGGATACGCAGTATTTT,CASSQFGGLGDTQYF